This T cell receptor beta chain derives from a study of cytomegalovirus exposure and HLA in healthy donors. The CDR3 is 12 amino acids. The V end lost 0 bases, the J end lost 3 bases, and 3 bases lay between the germline ends. Germline V gene lookup returns CDR1 SGHDN and CDR2 FVKESK. PCR primers comprised 60 Vbeta and 13 Jbeta primers. In the original workflow: Later work found approximately 80 million unique TCR beta chains, with 9.5 million to 14 million shared. Repertoires were generated with immunoSEQ multiplex PCR, while TCRdb's copy carries only in-frame clones and drops some. The DNA gave D and trimming, while V, J and clone size come from that table. The repertoire holds about 92,000 clones, with roughly 74% as singletons.

Sample: PBMCs. The source of this sequence is a woman aged 18-29 years in good health and CMV-seropositive. The rearrangement links TRBV14 to TRBJ2-7; D is unresolved. For the CDR3, the DNA is TGTGCCAGCAGCCAAGAGAGCTACGAGCAGTACTTC. Amino acid sequence: CASSQESYEQYF. The entire variable domain, with the rest obtained from reference TRBV14 and TRBJ2-7, is as follows: EAGVTQFPSHSVIEKGQTVTLRCDPISGHDNLYWYRRVMGKEIKFLLHFVKESKQDESGMPNNRFLAERTGGTYSTLKVQPAELEDSGVYFCASSQESYEQYFGPGTRLTVT.